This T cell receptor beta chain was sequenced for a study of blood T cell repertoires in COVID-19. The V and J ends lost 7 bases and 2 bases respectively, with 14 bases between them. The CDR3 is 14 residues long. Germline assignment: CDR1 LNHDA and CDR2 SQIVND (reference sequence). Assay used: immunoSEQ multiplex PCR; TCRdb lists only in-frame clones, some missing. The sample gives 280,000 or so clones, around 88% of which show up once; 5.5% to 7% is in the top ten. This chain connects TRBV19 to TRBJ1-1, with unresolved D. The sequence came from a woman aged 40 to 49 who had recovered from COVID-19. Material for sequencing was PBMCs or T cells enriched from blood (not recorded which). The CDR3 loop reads CASIDGYSNTEAFF. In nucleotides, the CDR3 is TGTGCCAGTATCGATGGGTACAGCAACACTGAAGCTTTCTTT.